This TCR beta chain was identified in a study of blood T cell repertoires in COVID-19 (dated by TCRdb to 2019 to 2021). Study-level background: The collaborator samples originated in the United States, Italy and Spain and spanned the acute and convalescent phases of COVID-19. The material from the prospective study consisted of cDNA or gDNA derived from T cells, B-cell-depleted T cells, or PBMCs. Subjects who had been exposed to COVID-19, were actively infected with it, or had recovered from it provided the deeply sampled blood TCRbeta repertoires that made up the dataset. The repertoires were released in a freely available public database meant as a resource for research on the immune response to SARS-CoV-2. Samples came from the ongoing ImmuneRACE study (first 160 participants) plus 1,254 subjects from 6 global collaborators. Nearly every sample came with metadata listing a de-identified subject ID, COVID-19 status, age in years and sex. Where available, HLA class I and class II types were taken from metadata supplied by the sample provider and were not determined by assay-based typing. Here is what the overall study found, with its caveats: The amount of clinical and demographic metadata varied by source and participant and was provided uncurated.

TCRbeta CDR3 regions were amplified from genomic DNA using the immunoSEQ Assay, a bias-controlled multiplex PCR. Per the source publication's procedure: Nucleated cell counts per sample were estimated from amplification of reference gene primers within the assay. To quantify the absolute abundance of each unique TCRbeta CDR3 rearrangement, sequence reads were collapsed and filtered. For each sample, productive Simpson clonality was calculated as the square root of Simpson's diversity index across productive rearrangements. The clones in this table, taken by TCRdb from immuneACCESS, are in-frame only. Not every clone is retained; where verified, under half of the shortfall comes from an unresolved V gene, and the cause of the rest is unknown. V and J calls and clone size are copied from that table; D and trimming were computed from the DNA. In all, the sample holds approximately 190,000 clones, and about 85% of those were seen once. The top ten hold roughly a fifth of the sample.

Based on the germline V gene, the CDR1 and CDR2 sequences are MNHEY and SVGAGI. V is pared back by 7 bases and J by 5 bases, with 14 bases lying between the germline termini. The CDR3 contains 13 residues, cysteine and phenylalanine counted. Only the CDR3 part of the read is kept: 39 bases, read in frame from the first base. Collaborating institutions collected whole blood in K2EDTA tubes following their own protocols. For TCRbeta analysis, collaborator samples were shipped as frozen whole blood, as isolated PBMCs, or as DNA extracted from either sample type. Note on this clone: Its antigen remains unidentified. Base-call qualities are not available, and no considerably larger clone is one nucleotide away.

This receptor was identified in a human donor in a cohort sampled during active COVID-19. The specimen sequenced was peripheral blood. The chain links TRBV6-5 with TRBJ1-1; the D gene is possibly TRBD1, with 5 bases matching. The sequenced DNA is TGTGCCAGCACTCAGGGTAGGAGTACTGAAGCTTTCTTT. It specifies CASTQGRSTEAFF.